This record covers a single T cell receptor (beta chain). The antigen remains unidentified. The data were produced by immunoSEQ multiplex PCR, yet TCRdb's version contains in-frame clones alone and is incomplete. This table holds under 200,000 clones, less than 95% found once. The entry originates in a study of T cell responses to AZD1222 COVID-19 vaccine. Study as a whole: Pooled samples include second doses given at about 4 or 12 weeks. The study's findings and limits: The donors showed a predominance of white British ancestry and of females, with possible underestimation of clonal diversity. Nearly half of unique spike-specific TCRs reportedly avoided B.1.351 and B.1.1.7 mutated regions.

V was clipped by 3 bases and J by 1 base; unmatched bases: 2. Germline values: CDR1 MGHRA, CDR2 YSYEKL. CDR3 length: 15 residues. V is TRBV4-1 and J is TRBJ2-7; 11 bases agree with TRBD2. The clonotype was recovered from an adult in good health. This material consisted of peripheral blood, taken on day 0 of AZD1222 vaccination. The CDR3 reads CASSHLAGGSYEQYF. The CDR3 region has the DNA TGCGCCAGCAGCCATTTAGCGGGAGGGTCCTACGAGCAGTACTTC.